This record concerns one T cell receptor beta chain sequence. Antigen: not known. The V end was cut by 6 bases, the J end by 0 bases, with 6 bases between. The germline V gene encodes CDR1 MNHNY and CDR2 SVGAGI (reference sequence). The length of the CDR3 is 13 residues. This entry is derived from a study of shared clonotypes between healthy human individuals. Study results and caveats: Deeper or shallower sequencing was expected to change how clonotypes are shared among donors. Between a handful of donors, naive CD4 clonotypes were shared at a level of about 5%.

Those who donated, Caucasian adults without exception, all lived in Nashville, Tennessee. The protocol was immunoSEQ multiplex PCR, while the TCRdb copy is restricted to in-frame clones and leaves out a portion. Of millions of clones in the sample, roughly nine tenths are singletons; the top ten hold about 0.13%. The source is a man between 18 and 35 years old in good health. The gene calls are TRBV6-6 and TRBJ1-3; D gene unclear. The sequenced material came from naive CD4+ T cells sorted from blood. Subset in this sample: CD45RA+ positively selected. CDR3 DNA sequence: TGTGCCAGCAGCTGGAACTCTGGAAACACCATATATTTT. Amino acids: CASSWNSGNTIYF.